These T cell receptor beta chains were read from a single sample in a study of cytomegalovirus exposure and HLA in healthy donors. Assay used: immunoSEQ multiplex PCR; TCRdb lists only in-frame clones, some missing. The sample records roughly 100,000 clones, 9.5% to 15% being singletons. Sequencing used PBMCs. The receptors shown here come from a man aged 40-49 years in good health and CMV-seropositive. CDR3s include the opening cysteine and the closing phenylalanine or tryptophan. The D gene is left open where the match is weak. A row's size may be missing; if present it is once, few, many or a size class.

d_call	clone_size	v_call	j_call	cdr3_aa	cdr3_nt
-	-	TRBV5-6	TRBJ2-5	CASSKVAGTRETQYF	TGTGCCAGCTCGAAGGTGGCAGGGACAAGGGAGACCCAGTACTTC
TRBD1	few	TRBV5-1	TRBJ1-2	CASSVGGSGYTF	TGCGCCAGCAGCGTAGGGGGCTCTGGCTACACCTTC
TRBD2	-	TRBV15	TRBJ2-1	CATSRRAGVANEQFF	TGTGCCACCAGCAGGAGAGCGGGAGTTGCCAATGAGCAGTTCTTC
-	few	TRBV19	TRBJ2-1	CASKLFGEVRGEQFF	TGTGCCAGTAAACTCTTCGGGGAGGTCCGGGGTGAGCAGTTCTTC
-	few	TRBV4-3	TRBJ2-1	CASSLLLDGSSNNEQFF	TGCGCCAGCAGCCTCCTCCTTGACGGGAGCTCCAACAATGAGCAGTTCTTC
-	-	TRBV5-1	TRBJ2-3	CASRRRRGTDTQYF	TGCGCCAGCAGACGACGGAGGGGCACAGATACGCAGTATTTT
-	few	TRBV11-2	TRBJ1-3	CASSFGREAIYF	TGTGCCAGCAGCTTCGGCAGGGAGGCCATATATTTT
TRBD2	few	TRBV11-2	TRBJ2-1	CASSLDGTSGLYNEQFF	TGTGCCAGCAGCTTAGATGGTACTAGCGGACTATACAATGAGCAGTTCTTC
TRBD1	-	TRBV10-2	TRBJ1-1	CASSAQGYEAFF	TGCGCCAGCAGTGCACAGGGGTATGAAGCTTTCTTT
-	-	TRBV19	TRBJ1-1	CASSIDGKGTEAFF	TGTGCCAGTAGTATAGATGGGAAGGGGACTGAAGCTTTCTTT
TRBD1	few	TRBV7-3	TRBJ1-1	CASSPRTGKETEAFF	TGTGCCAGCAGCCCCCGGACAGGGAAGGAAACTGAAGCTTTCTTT
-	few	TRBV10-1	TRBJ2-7	CASSEWTEGEQYF	TGCGCCAGCAGTGAGTGGACAGAAGGCGAGCAGTACTTC
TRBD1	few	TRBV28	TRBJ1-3	CASSPRDRVRNTIYF	TGTGCCAGCAGCCCCCGGGACAGGGTTCGAAACACCATATATTTT
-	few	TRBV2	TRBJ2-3	CASSKQPHSTDTQYF	TGTGCCAGCAGTAAACAGCCACATAGCACAGATACGCAGTATTTT
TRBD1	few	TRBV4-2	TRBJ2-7	CASSQQDIPGQVPYEQYF	TGTGCCAGCAGCCAACAAGATATACCGGGACAGGTCCCCTACGAGCAGTACTTC
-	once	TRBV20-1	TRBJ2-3	CSASWADTQYF	TGCAGTGCCAGCTGGGCCGATACGCAGTATTTT
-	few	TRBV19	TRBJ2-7	CASSMGQAYEQYF	TGTGCCAGTAGTATGGGTCAGGCCTACGAGCAGTACTTC
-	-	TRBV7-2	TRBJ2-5	CASSLPGAQETQYF	TGTGCCAGCAGCTTGCCGGGAGCACAAGAGACCCAGTACTTC
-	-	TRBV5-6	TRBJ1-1	CASRGLETGNTEAFF	TGTGCCAGCAGGGGGTTGGAGACAGGGAACACTGAAGCTTTCTTT
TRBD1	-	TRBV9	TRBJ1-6	CASSVGLTGGRYNSPLHF	TGTGCCAGCAGCGTAGGATTGACAGGGGGCCGTTATAATTCACCCCTCCACTTT
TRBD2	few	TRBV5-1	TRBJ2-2	CASSLVRLADKRGGELFF	TGCGCCAGCAGCTTGGTGCGACTAGCGGATAAAAGGGGCGGGGAGCTGTTTTTT
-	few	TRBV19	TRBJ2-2	CASSSRAGDTGELFF	TGTGCCAGTAGTAGCAGGGCAGGGGACACCGGGGAGCTGTTTTTT
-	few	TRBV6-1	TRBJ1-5	CASSPPRGGEPQHF	TGTGCCAGCAGTCCACCGAGAGGCGGGGAGCCCCAGCATTTT
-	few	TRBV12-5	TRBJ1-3	CASGLWRSSGNTIYF	TGTGCTAGTGGTTTGTGGCGGAGCTCTGGAAACACCATATATTTT
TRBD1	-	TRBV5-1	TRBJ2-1	CASSPGTGIYNEQFF	TGCGCCAGCAGTCCCGGGACAGGGATTTACAATGAGCAGTTCTTC
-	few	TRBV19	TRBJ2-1	CASSRKTQGGEQFF	TGTGCCAGTAGTAGGAAAACACAAGGGGGTGAGCAGTTCTTC
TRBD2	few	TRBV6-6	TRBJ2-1	CASRHGRVRVGNEQFF	TGTGCCAGCAGGCACGGGAGGGTCAGGGTGGGCAATGAGCAGTTCTTC
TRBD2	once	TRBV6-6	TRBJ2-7	CASRRTSGSEEQYF	TGTGCCAGCAGAAGGACTAGCGGCTCGGAGGAGCAGTACTTT
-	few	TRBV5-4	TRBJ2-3	CASSLIRGMGTDTQYF	TGTGCCAGCAGCTTGATTCGGGGGATGGGCACAGATACGCAGTATTTT
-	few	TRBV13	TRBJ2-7	CASSLNDGSYEQYF	TGTGCCAGCAGCTTAAATGACGGGTCCTACGAGCAGTACTTC
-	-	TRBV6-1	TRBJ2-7	CASSGQVSSYEQYF	TGTGCCAGCAGTGGACAGGTTAGCTCCTACGAGCAGTACTTC
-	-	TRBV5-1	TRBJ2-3	CASSLAGVRTDTQYF	TGCGCCAGCAGCTTGGCAGGGGTTCGCACAGATACGCAGTATTTT
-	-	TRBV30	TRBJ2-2	CAWTGNTGELFF	TGTGCCTGGACAGGGAACACCGGGGAGCTGTTTTTT
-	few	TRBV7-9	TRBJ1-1	CASLGSGTEAFF	TGTGCCAGCCTTGGGTCGGGCACTGAAGCTTTCTTT
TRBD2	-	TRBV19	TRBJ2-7	CASSMGSREGEQYF	TGTGCCAGTAGTATGGGGTCCCGGGAGGGCGAGCAGTACTTC